The source of this TCR beta chain is a study of T cells in Graves' hyperthyroidism and ophthalmopathy. Germline CDR1 DFQATT, CDR2 SNEGSKA (reference sequence). The germline V and J ends were trimmed by 5 bases and 5 bases, with 9 bases remaining between them. The CDR3 covers 11 residues. Pregnant or lactating patients were excluded, as were those with uncontrolled infection or other autoimmune disease. The study based diagnoses on clinical symptoms, serum thyroxine and TRAb, thyroid ultrasound and orbital computed tomography. This clonotype was picked up a small number of times. Its antigen is currently unknown. Study-wide results and caveats: Separation of ophthalmopathy from stable hyperthyroidism was achieved by a 13 V-J model.

The investigators amplified TCR beta CDR3 regions from RNA transcripts. The TCR CDR3 first-round RT-PCR relied on the HTBI primer set. Via MiXCR, TCRdb re-called the multiplex PCR reads, giving one row per CDR3 protein. The table records 500,000 to 650,000 distinct CDR3 sequences, nearly 20% of them present only once. The sequenced sample consisted of blood. The TCR comes from a man between 40 and 49 years old with Graves' ophthalmopathy. The gene calls are TRBV20-1 and TRBJ2-5; the D is unclear. The CDR3 coding sequence is TGCAGTGCTGAGGCCGGGGAGACCCAGTACTTC. Its protein product is CSAEAGETQYF.